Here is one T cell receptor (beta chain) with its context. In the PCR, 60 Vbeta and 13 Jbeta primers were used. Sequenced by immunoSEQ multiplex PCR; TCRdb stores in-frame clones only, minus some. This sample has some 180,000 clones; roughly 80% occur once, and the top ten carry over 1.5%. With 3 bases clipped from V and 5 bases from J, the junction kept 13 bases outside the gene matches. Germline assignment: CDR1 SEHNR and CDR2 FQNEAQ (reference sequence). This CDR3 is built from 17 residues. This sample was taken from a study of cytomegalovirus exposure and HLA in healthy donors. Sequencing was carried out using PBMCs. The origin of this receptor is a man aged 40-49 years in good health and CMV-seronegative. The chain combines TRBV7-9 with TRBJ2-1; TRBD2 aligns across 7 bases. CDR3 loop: CASSFPGMTSSDNEQFF. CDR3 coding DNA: TGTGCCAGCAGCTTCCCCGGTATGACTAGCTCTGACAATGAGCAGTTCTTC.